This T cell receptor (beta chain) was retrieved from a study of blood T cell repertoires in COVID-19. Study summary: Both acute and convalescent COVID-19 samples were obtained from the United States, Italy and Spain.

Cohorts were assigned according to the clinical history that participants reported. The CDR3 extends over 15 amino acids. Germline V lookup: CDR1 SGHRS, CDR2 YFSETQ. V gave up 0 bases and J gave up 4 bases, with 13 bases separating them. Using immunoSEQ multiplex PCR, the repertoire was profiled, and TCRdb retains in-frame clones only, with some absent. The data show about 260,000 clones, more than 80% seen once. Sequenced material: PBMCs or T cells enriched from blood (not recorded which). This sequence joins TRBV5-1 and TRBJ1-2; D not certain. The source is a woman younger than 30 who had recovered from COVID-19. The CDR3 sequence is CASSLEDGGRYGYTF. In DNA form, the CDR3 reads TGCGCCAGCAGCTTGGAGGACGGAGGACGCTATGGCTACACCTTC. The whole variable domain, remainder taken from reference TRBV5-1 and TRBJ1-2, is KAGVTQTPRYLIKTRGQQVTLSCSPISGHRSVSWYQQTPGQGLQFLFEYFSETQRNKGNFPGRFSGRQFSNSRSEMNVSTLELGDSALYLCASSLEDGGRYGYTFGSGTRLTVV.